This is a list of T cell receptor beta chains from one sample in a study of OX40 agonist ivuxolimab in advanced cancers. Repertoires were generated with immunoSEQ multiplex PCR, while TCRdb's copy carries only in-frame clones and drops some. The sample has tens of thousands of clones, about 91% seen once; the top ten hold 2.8%. The sample was CD4+ or CD8+ T cells sorted from blood, taken in a trial of the OX40 agonist ivuxolimab. These receptors all stem from an adult with an advanced solid tumor such as melanoma, head and neck, liver or kidney cancer. Each CDR3 is given with its conserved first and last residue. The D gene is left open where the match is weak. Some rows mark clone size as missing; the rest say once, few, many or name a class of expanded clone.

TRBJ2-3	TRBD1	TRBV29-1	.	TGCAGCGTTGGACGGACAGGGAATTTTCATAGCACAGATACGCAGTATTTT	CSVGRTGNFHSTDTQYF
TRBJ2-5	TRBD2	TRBV30	.	TGTGCCTGGAGGACTCTAGCGGGAGTACGAGAGACCCAGTACTTC	CAWRTLAGVRETQYF
TRBJ1-1	TRBD1	TRBV29-1	once	TGCAGCGGGCAGGGGGATACTATGAACACTGAAGCTTTCTTT	CSGQGDTMNTEAFF
TRBJ2-1	.	TRBV28	once	TGTGCCAGCAGTGGGACATTCGGCTCCTACAATGAGCAGTTCTTC	CASSGTFGSYNEQFF
TRBJ2-5	.	TRBV5-5	.	TGTGCCAGCTTCAGGGAGACCCAGTACTTC	CASFRETQYF
TRBJ2-5	TRBD2	TRBV2	.	TGTGCCAGCATAGAGGCTAGCGGCCAAGAGACCCAGTACTTC	CASIEASGQETQYF
TRBJ1-1	.	TRBV19	.	TGTGCCAGTAGTATCATTTCGGGGAACACTGAAGCTTTCTTT	CASSIISGNTEAFF
TRBJ2-3	.	TRBV30	.	TGTGCCTGGAGGGAAGGGGACTGGCCTAGCACAGATACGCAGTATTTT	CAWREGDWPSTDTQYF
TRBJ1-5	.	TRBV10-2	.	TGCGCCAGCAGAGATGGAAATCAGCCCCAGCATTTT	CASRDGNQPQHF
TRBJ2-1	.	TRBV10-3	.	TGTGCCATCAGTGAGTCGAACAGGTTAAGCAATGAGCAGTTCTTC	CAISESNRLSNEQFF
TRBJ2-7	TRBD2	TRBV19	.	TGTGCCAGCGCCCTTAATAGCGGGATTTACGAGCAGTACTTC	CASALNSGIYEQYF
TRBJ2-2	TRBD1	TRBV6-6	.	TGTGCCAGCAGAGGACAGGGGAACACCGGGGAGCTGTTTTTT	CASRGQGNTGELFF
TRBJ1-3	.	TRBV2	.	TGTGCCAGCAGGGAAGGCCGCTCTGGAAACACCATATATTTT	CASREGRSGNTIYF
TRBJ2-3	TRBD2	TRBV6-1	.	TGTGCCAGCAGTGAGTTGGCTAGCGGGGGAGGGCCAGATACGCAGTATTTT	CASSELASGGGPDTQYF
TRBJ2-5	TRBD1	TRBV6-6	.	TGTGCCAGCAGTGACAGGGCCGAGACCCAGTACTTC	CASSDRAETQYF
TRBJ1-5	TRBD1	TRBV19	.	TGTGCCAGTAGTATCCCCGGGACAGGGGTTCAGCCCCAGCATTTT	CASSIPGTGVQPQHF
TRBJ2-2	.	TRBV6-1	.	TGTGCCAGCAGTGACGGGGGGAACACCGGGGAGCTGTTTTTT	CASSDGGNTGELFF
TRBJ2-5	TRBD2	TRBV5-1	.	TGCGCCAGCAGCCTTAGCGGGAACCAAGAGACCCAGTACTTC	CASSLSGNQETQYF
TRBJ1-2	.	TRBV6-1	.	TGTGCCAGCCTCACCCGGGATCTGGGATACTATGGCTACACCTTC	CASLTRDLGYYGYTF
TRBJ2-5	.	TRBV5-6	.	TGTGCCAGCAGCTTTGGGGTAGAGACCCAGTACTTC	CASSFGVETQYF
TRBJ2-1	.	TRBV29-1	.	TGCAGCGTTGAGGCCTCCTGGACGTACAATGAGCAGTTCTTC	CSVEASWTYNEQFF